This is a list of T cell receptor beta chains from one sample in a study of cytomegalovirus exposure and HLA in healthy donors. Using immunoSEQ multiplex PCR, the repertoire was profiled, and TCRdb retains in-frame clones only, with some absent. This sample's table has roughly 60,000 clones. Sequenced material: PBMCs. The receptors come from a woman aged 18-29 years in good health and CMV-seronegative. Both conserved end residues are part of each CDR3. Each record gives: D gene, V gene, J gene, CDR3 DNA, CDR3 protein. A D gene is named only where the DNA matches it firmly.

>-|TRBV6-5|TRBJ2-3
TGTGCCAGCAGTTACTTGCCGGGGGGCACAGATACGCAGTATTTT
CASSYLPGGTDTQYF
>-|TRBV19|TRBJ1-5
TGTGCCAGTAGTAACCAGGGCAATCAGCCCCAGCATTTT
CASSNQGNQPQHF
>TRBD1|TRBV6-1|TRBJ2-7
TGTGCCAGCAGTGAAGTAACGACAGGGCCTCGGGGCGAGCAGTACTTC
CASSEVTTGPRGEQYF
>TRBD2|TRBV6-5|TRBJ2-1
TGTGCCAGCAGTTACGTCGGGACTAGGAGGGGCAATGAGCAGTTCTTC
CASSYVGTRRGNEQFF
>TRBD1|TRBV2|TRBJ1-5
TGTGCCAGCAGCGCACGGGACAGGGTGGAGGGTGATCAGCCCCAGCATTTT
CASSARDRVEGDQPQHF
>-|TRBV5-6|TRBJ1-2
TGTGCCAGCAGCTTCTACGGGGACTATGGCTACACCTTC
CASSFYGDYGYTF
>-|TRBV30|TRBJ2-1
TGTGCCTGGAGCTCAATCGTAGCGATCCGATACAATGAGCAGTTCTTC
CAWSSIVAIRYNEQFF
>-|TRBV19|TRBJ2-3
TGTGCCAGCATGCACAGGGACAGCACAGATACGCAGTATTTT
CASMHRDSTDTQYF
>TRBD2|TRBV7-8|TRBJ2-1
TGTGCCAGCAGCTTAGTCCTAGCGGGAGGGAGGGATGAGCAGTTCTTC
CASSLVLAGGRDEQFF
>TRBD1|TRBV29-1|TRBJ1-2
TGCAGCGTTTCCCCGGACAGGGGGCGGTTTAACTATGGCTACACCTTC
CSVSPDRGRFNYGYTF
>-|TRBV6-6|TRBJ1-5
TGTGCCAGCAGTTACTTATTCGTGGGGGCCAATCAGCCCCAGCATTTT
CASSYLFVGANQPQHF
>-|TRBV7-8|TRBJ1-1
TGTGCCAGCACCATAGGAGGGCGTGGCACTGAAGCTTTCTTT
CASTIGGRGTEAFF
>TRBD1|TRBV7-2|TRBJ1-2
TGTGCCAGCAGCTTAGGAGGGTGGGACAGGGTTGTCTCGTTC
CASSLGGWDRVVSF
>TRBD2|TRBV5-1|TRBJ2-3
TGCGCCAGCAGCTTGGCCCGGACTAGCGGTCGCACAGATACGCAGTATTTT
CASSLARTSGRTDTQYF
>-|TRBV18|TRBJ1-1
TGTGCCAGCTCACAAAACGGGGGGTCGAACACTGAAGCTTTCTTT
CASSQNGGSNTEAFF
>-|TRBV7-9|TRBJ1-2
TGTGCCAGCAGCCTGTTGGCAGGCCACTATGGCTACACCTTC
CASSLLAGHYGYTF
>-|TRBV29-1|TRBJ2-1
TGCAGCATCGGTGGGGACTCTTACAATGAGCAGTTCTTC
CSIGGDSYNEQFF
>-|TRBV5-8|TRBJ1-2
TGTGCCAGCAGCAGCCGGGCTAACTATGGCTACACCTTC
CASSSRANYGYTF
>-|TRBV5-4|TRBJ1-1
TGTGCCAGCAGCTCCTCGGCGGCGAGCACTGAAGCTTTCTTT
CASSSSAASTEAFF